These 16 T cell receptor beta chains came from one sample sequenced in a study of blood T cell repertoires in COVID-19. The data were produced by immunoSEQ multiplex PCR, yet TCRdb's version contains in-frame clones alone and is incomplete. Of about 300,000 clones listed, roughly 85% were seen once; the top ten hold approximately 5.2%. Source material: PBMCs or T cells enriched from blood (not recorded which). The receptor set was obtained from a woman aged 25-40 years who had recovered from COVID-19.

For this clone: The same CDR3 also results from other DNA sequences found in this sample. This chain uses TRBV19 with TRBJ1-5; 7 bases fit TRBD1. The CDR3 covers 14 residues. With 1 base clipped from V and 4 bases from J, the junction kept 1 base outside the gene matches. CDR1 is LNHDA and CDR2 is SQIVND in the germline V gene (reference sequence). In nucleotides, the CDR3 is TGTGCCAGTAGTATAGGACAGGGAAATCAGCCCCAGCATTTT. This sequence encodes CASSIGQGNQPQHF.

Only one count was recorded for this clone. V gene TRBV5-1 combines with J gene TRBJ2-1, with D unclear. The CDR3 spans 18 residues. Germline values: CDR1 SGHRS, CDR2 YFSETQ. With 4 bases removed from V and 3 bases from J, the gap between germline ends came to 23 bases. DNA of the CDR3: TGCGCCAGCAGCCCCCACGATGCGTCCACTCAATTCTACAATGAGCAGTTCTTC. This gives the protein CASSPHDASTQFYNEQFF.

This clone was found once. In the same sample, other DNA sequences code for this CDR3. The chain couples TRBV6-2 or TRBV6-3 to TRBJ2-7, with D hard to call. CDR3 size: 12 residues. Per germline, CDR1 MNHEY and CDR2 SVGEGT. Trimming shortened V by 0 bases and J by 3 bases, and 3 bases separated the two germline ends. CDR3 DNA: TGTGCCAGCAGTTACTCCCGCTACGAGCAGTACTTC. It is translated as CASSYSRYEQYF.

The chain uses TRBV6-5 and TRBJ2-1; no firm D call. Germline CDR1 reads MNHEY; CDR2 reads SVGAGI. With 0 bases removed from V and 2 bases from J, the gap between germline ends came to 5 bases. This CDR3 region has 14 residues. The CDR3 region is CASSYSAAYNEQFF. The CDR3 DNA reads TGTGCCAGCAGTTACTCGGCAGCCTACAATGAGCAGTTCTTC.

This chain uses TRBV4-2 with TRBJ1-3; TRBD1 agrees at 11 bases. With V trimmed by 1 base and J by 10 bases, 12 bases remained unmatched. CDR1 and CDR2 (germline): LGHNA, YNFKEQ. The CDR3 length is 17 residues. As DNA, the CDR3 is TGTGCCAGCAGCCAAGGTGGCAGTGGGGGACAGGGGGGGACCATATATTTT. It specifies CASSQGGSGGQGGTIYF.

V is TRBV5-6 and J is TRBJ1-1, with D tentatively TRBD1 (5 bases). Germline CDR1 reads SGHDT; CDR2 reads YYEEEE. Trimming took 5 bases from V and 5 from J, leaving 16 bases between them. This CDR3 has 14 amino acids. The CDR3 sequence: CASRYIGKGTEAFF. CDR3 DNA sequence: TGTGCCAGCAGATATATAGGGAAGGGGACTGAAGCTTTCTTT. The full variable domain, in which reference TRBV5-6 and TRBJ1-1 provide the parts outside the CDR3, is DAGVTQSPTHLIKTRGQQVTLRCSPKSGHDTVSWYQQALGQGPQFIFQYYEEEERQRGNFPDRFSGHQFPNYSSELNVNALLLGDSALYLCASRYIGKGTEAFFGQGTRLTVV.

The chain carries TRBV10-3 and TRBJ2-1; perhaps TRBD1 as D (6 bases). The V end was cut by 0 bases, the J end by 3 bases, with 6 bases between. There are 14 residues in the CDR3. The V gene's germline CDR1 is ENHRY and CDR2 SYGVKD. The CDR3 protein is CAISESGGYNEQFF. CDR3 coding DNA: TGTGCCATCAGTGAGTCAGGGGGCTACAATGAGCAGTTCTTC.

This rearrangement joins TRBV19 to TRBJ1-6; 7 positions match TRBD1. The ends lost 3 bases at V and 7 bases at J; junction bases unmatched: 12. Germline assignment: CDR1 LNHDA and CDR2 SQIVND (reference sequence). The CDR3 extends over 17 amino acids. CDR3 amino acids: CASSIGTSGTENSPLHF. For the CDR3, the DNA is TGTGCCAGTAGTATTGGGACCTCCGGGACAGAGAATTCACCCCTCCACTTT.

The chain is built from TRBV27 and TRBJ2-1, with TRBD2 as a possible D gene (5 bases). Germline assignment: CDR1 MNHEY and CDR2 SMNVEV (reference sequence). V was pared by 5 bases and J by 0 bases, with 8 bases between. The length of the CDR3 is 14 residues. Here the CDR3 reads CASSLGSSYNEQFF. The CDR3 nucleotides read TGTGCCAGCAGTCTGGGGAGCTCCTACAATGAGCAGTTCTTC.

CDR3: CASSSTGLATDTQYF. CDR3 in DNA: TGTGCCAGCAGTTCGACAGGGTTGGCGACAGATACGCAGTATTTT. The chain uses TRBV6-5 and TRBJ2-3; 7 positions match TRBD1. Germline V gene data show CDR1 as MNHEY and CDR2 as SVGAGI. Germline trimming cut 4 bases from V and 3 bases from J; bases unmatched to any gene: 7. The CDR3 loop spans 15 amino acids.

Written as DNA, the CDR3 is TGCGCCAGCAGCCCACAGTACACCGGGGAGCTGTTTTTT. Translation gives CASSPQYTGELFF. This rearrangement joins TRBV4-1 to TRBJ2-2; D is unclear. The CDR3 length is 13 residues. Germline CDR1 reads MGHRA; CDR2 reads YSYEKL. V lost 4 bases to trimming and J lost 3 bases, with 6 bases between them.

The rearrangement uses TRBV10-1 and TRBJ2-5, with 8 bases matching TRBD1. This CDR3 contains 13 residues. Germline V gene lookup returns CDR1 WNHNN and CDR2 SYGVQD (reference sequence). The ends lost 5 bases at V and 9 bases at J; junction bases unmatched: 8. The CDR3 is CASSPVGQGPQYF. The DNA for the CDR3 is TGCGCCAGCAGTCCCGTTGGACAGGGCCCCCAGTACTTC.

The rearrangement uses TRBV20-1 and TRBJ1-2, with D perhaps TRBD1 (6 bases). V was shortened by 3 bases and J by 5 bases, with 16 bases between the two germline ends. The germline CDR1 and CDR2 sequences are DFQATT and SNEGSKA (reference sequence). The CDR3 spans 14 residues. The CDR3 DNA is TGCAGTGCTAGTGACGCCGGGACATTATATGGCTACACCTTC. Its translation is CSASDAGTLYGYTF.

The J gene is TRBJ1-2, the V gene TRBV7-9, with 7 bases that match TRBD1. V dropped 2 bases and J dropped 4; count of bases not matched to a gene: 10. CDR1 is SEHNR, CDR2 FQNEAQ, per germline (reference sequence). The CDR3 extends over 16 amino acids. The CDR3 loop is CASSLSRGPAPYGYTF. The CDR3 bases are TGTGCCAGCAGCTTATCGAGGGGGCCAGCGCCCTATGGCTACACCTTC.

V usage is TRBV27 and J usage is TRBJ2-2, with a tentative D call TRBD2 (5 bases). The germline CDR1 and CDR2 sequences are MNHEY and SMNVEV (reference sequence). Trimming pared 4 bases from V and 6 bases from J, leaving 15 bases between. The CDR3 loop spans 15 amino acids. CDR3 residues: CASSSRVTRAGELFF. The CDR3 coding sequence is TGTGCCAGCAGTTCACGGGTCACGAGGGCCGGGGAGCTGTTTTTT.

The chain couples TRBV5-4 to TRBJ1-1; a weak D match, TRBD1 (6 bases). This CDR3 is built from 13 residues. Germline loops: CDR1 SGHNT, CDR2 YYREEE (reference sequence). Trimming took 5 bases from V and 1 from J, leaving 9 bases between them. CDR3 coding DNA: TGTGCCAGCAGTATGGGACAGAACACTGAAGCTTTCTTT. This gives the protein CASSMGQNTEAFF.